A single sample is the source of the 30 T cell receptor beta chains below, sequenced in a study of CD8 T cells in ankylosing spondylitis. Overall study findings and caveats: Made up of 7 to 9 highly homologous variants, a TCR beta motif appeared characteristic of ankylosing spondylitis blood.

Their antigens remain unidentified. One entry per CDR3 protein, called by TCRdb with MiXCR from the 5' RACE reads. The repertoire has approximately 300,000 distinct CDR3 sequences, 8% of them found once; the top ten carry about 15%. Source material: blood, either unsorted or a sorted T cell fraction (not recorded which). These TCRs come from a male donor with ankylosing spondylitis.

This clonotype was seen at least ten times. The CDR3 DNA reads TGTGCCACTTCGCAGGGATATAACTATGGCTACACCTTC. Protein product: CATSQGYNYGYTF. The rearrangement joins TRBV24-1 to TRBJ1-2; TRBD1 is a possible D gene (5 bases). V was shortened by 10 bases and J by 1 base, with 12 bases between the two germline ends. The CDR3 is 13 residues long. CDR1 and CDR2 (germline): KGHDR, SFDVKD.

This clonotype came up many times. V gene TRBV7-2 combines with J gene TRBJ1-5, with D unclear. Per the germline V gene, CDR1 is SGHTA and CDR2 is FQGNSA. The CDR3 contains 15 residues. V was trimmed by 5 bases and J by 2 bases, leaving 13 bases between them. CDR3: CASSPWGEGNQPQHF. In DNA, the CDR3 is TGTGCCAGCAGCCCCTGGGGTGAGGGCAATCAGCCCCAGCATTTT. Full variable domain (missing parts from reference TRBV7-2 and TRBJ1-5): GAGVSQSPSNKVTEKGKDVELRCDPISGHTALYWYRQSLGQGLEFLIYFQGNSAPDKSGLPSDRFSAERTGGSVSTLTIQRTQQEDSAVYLCASSPWGEGNQPQHFGDGTRLSIL.

This rearrangement joins TRBV28 to TRBJ2-7; 8 bases are a match to TRBD1. Germline-derived CDR1 and CDR2 are MDHEN and SYDVKM. J gave up 3 bases and V 10 bases, and 8 bases lay outside the gene matches. The length of the CDR3 is 13 residues. The CDR3 bases are TGTGCCACCCTCAGGGGGCCTGTCTACGAGCAGTACTTC. Translation: CATLRGPVYEQYF.

The chain is built from TRBV25-1 and TRBJ2-3; 9 bases match TRBD2. V lost 0 bases to trimming and J lost 2 bases; unmatched junction nucleotides: 3. The CDR3 covers 16 residues. Per germline, CDR1 MGHDK and CDR2 SYGVNS. CDR3 sequence reads: CASSEYRGRVTDTQYF. The CDR3 DNA sequence: TGTGCCAGCAGTGAATACCGCGGGAGGGTCACAGATACGCAGTATTTT.

The gene calls are TRBV28 and TRBJ2-3; the D call may be TRBD1 or TRBD2 (6 bases each). This CDR3 contains 14 residues. Trimming left V 10 bases short and J 1 base short, with 15 bases between. Germline lookup yields CDR1 MDHEN and CDR2 SYDVKM. CDR3 sequence: CATLGASGTDTQYF. The CDR3 coding sequence is TGTGCCACCCTGGGGGCTAGCGGCACAGATACGCAGTATTTT.

This clonotype appeared many times. J is TRBJ2-1 and V is TRBV27; 8 nucleotides agree with TRBD2. CDR3 length equals 16 residues. Germline loops: CDR1 MNHEY, CDR2 SMNVEV (reference sequence). Trimming at V came to 4 bases and at J to 5 bases, leaving 10 bases not matched to a gene. CDR3 nucleotides: TGTGCCAGCAGTTCTGGTACGGGAGGGTGGAACAATGAGCAGTTCTTC. This encodes CASSSGTGGWNNEQFF.

To note about this clonotype: Germline and junction disagree at one end, which may indicate a read error. This rearrangement joins TRBV7-7 to TRBJ2-5; D might be TRBD2 (7 bases). Germline loops: CDR1 SSHAT, CDR2 FNYEAQ (reference sequence). This CDR3 has 14 amino acids. The CDR3 sequence is CASSLGGGRETQYF. The DNA for the CDR3 is TGTGCTAGCAGCTTAGGCGGGGGCAGGGAGACCCAGTACTTC.

V usage is TRBV5-6 and J usage is TRBJ2-1; D gene unclear. The CDR3 has 16 amino acids. V was pared by 3 bases and J by 0 bases, with 13 bases between. The germline V gene has CDR1 SGHDT and CDR2 YYEEEE. This CDR3 is CASSSAIGYSYNEQFF. CDR3 in DNA: TGTGCCAGCAGCTCGGCCATCGGCTACTCCTACAATGAGCAGTTCTTC.

This clonotype was counted between two and nine times. The chain employs TRBV7-9 and TRBJ1-2; no clear D gene. CDR1 and CDR2 from the germline V gene are SEHNR and FQNEAQ (reference sequence). This CDR3 comprises 12 residues. The V and J ends lost 4 bases and 12 bases respectively, with 15 bases between them. CDR3 sequence: CASSSLEDGHTF. The CDR3 nucleotides are TGTGCCAGCAGCTCCCTGGAAGACGGGCACACCTTC.

This clonotype was observed many times. This sequence joins TRBV6-2 or TRBV6-3 and TRBJ2-7; D is tentatively TRBD1 or TRBD2 (5 bases each). The CDR3 loop spans 12 amino acids. V dropped 7 bases and J dropped 4 bases, with 11 bases sitting between them. Per the germline V gene, CDR1 is MNHEY and CDR2 is SVGEGT. This chain's CDR3 is CASKPWGYEQYF. In DNA form, the CDR3 reads TGTGCCAGCAAACCCTGGGGGTACGAGCAGTACTTC.

V gene TRBV6-2 or TRBV6-3 combines with J gene TRBJ2-7; D call uncertain. Trimming removed 5 bases at V and 1 base at J, with 12 bases between. CDR3 length equals 14 residues. Germline CDR1 reads MNHEY; CDR2 reads SVGEGT. The DNA of the CDR3 is TGTGCCAGCAGTACCTACTCAATTTCCTACGAGCAGTACTTC. Translation: CASSTYSISYEQYF.

This clonotype showed up just a few times. V is TRBV25-1 and J is TRBJ2-7; D is possibly TRBD2 (6 bases). Trimming removed 5 bases from V and 5 bases from J, with 16 bases in between. This CDR3 has 14 residues. Germline CDR1 is MGHDK and CDR2 is SYGVNS. The CDR3 nucleotides are TGTGCCAGCAGTTTGGTTACCCCGGGGGACGAGCAGTACTTC. This sequence encodes CASSLVTPGDEQYF.

This clonotype occurred many times. The chain uses TRBV9 and TRBJ1-1; D possibly corresponds to TRBD1 (6 bases). The CDR3 has 15 residues. Germline CDR1 and CDR2: SGDLS and YYNGEE. V was clipped by 4 bases and J by 5 bases, with 18 bases between them. Here the CDR3 reads CASSPSGGGGTEAFF. CDR3 coding DNA: TGTGCCAGCAGCCCTAGTGGGGGGGGCGGGACTGAAGCTTTCTTT.

This clonotype appeared a few times. The J gene is TRBJ2-1, the V gene TRBV5-1; 7 bases map to TRBD1. The CDR3 covers 15 residues. After removal of 5 bases from V and 7 bases from J, the junction contained 12 bases not matched to a gene. In germline, CDR1 is SGHRS, CDR2 YFSETQ. CDR3 sequence reads: CASRHGQVEVNEQFF. The CDR3 DNA reads as TGCGCCAGCAGACACGGACAGGTGGAGGTTAATGAGCAGTTCTTC. Full variable domain (rest looked up from reference TRBV5-1 and TRBJ2-1): KAGVTQTPRYLIKTRGQQVTLSCSPISGHRSVSWYQQTPGQGLQFLFEYFSETQRNKGNFPGRFSGRQFSNSRSEMNVSTLELGDSALYLCASRHGQVEVNEQFFGPGTRLTVL.

The V and J genes are TRBV14 and TRBJ2-7; perhaps TRBD2 as D (6 bases). V was trimmed by 9 bases and J by 0 bases, leaving 24 bases between them. Germline loops: CDR1 SGHDN, CDR2 FVKESK. The length of the CDR3 is 17 residues. CDR3 residues: CASFVRSGGKVSYEQYF. The CDR3 coding sequence is TGTGCCAGTTTCGTAAGGTCGGGCGGGAAAGTCTCCTACGAGCAGTACTTC.

This clonotype was counted a few times. CDR3 residues: CSARERQGAGDQPQHF. The CDR3 DNA follows: TGCAGTGCTAGAGAGAGACAGGGGGCCGGTGATCAGCCCCAGCATTTT. V usage is TRBV20-1 and J usage is TRBJ1-5; 10 bases fit TRBD1. There are 16 residues in the CDR3. Looked up from germline, CDR1 is DFQATT and CDR2 is SNEGSKA (reference sequence). The V gene end was trimmed by 0 bases and the J gene end by 5 bases; junction bases not matched to a gene: 7.

A few counts support this clonotype. V gene TRBV2 combines with J gene TRBJ2-1, with 9 bases matching TRBD2. The CDR3 spans 16 residues. The V gene's germline CDR1 is SNHLY and CDR2 FYNNEI. Trimming took 4 bases from V and 3 from J; bases not matched to a gene: 7. The CDR3, as DNA: TGTGCCAGCAGTGTGGCTAGCGGGAACTACTACAATGAGCAGTTCTTC. This encodes CASSVASGNYYNEQFF.

This clonotype showed up many times. The chain combines TRBV5-1 with TRBJ1-3, with a tentative D call TRBD1 (5 bases). The germline V gene has CDR1 SGHRS and CDR2 YFSETQ. Trimming left V 0 bases short and J 4 bases short, with 11 bases between. This CDR3 has 15 residues. DNA of the CDR3: TGCGCCAGCAGCTTGGAAACGGGGGTCGGAAACACCATATATTTT. As protein: CASSLETGVGNTIYF.

Only a few counts were recorded for this clonotype. The rearrangement uses TRBV19 and TRBJ1-5, with 9 nucleotides matching TRBD1. Looked up from germline, CDR1 is LNHDA and CDR2 is SQIVND (reference sequence). The CDR3 contains 16 residues. Trimming took 3 bases from V and 5 from J; bases not matched to a gene: 8. The CDR3 DNA reads TGTGCCAGTAGTATCTCTACGGGACAGGGCTATCAGCCCCAGCATTTT. Its protein product is CASSISTGQGYQPQHF.

V is TRBV7-3 and J is TRBJ2-3; 7 positions agree with TRBD2. Germline CDR1 SGHTA, CDR2 FQGTGA. The CDR3 is 14 residues long. V trimming: 5 bases; J trimming: 3 bases; junction bases outside the gene matches: 5. The CDR3 sequence is CASSLGTTTDTQYF. DNA of the CDR3: TGTGCCAGCAGCCTCGGGACTACTACAGATACGCAGTATTTT.

There are many counts of this clonotype. The J gene is TRBJ2-2, the V gene TRBV28, with D possibly being TRBD2 (5 bases). Deletions cut 7 bases from V and 1 base from J, with 10 bases between. Per germline, CDR1 MDHEN and CDR2 SYDVKM. This CDR3 has 14 amino acids. The CDR3, as DNA: TGTGCCAGCAAGGACTTCCAGAACACCGGGGAGCTGTTTTTT. It translates to CASKDFQNTGELFF. Full variable domain (rest looked up from reference TRBV28 and TRBJ2-2): DVKVTQSSRYLVKRTGEKVFLECVQDMDHENMFWYRQDPGLGLRLIYFSYDVKMKEKGDIPEGYSVSREKKERFSLILESASTNQTSMYLCASKDFQNTGELFFGEGSRLTVL.

The gene calls are TRBV29-1 and TRBJ2-1, with D uncertain. Trimming took off 7 bases at V and 0 bases at J, with 10 bases between the two ends. CDR1 and CDR2 from the germline V gene are SQVTM and ANQGSEA. This CDR3 has 13 amino acids. CDR3 DNA sequence: TGCAGCGCCCTAGAAAGCTCCTACAATGAGCAGTTCTTC. Translated, it gives CSALESSYNEQFF.

With regard to this clonotype: The final CDR3 position lacks the conserved phenylalanine or tryptophan, pointing to a likely read error. The rearrangement links TRBV25-1 to TRBJ2-5; D ambiguous. Germline-derived CDR1 and CDR2 are MGHDK and SYGVNS. Trimming pared 2 bases from V and 2 bases from J, leaving 6 bases between. The CDR3 covers 13 residues. The chain's CDR3 is CASSEGSQETQYI. The CDR3 DNA reads TGTGCCAGCAGTGAAGGTTCGCAAGAGACCCAGTACATC.

This clonotype was counted only a few times. The genes are TRBV2 and TRBJ2-6; D is unresolved. Germline CDR1 reads SNHLY; CDR2 reads FYNNEI. CDR3 length: 15 residues. V was cut by 1 base and J by 4 bases, with 8 bases left in between. CDR3 DNA: TGTGCCAGCAGTGAAGGCCCGCCCGGGGCCAACGTCCTGACTTTC. Encoded protein: CASSEGPPGANVLTF.

This clonotype was observed many times. J is TRBJ1-3 and V is TRBV12-3 or TRBV12-4; D gene uncertain. Trimming removed 3 bases at V and 0 bases at J, with 9 bases between. CDR3 size: 15 residues. CDR3 residues: CASSLYVNSGNTIYF. In DNA form, the CDR3 reads TGTGCCAGCAGTTTGTATGTTAACTCTGGAAACACCATATATTTT.

This clonotype was counted between two and nine times. V and J are TRBV4-1 and TRBJ1-2; D might be TRBD1 (6 bases). Germline CDR1 reads MGHRA; CDR2 reads YSYEKL. The V gene lost 4 bases and the J gene lost 1 base, with 10 bases spanning the gap. This CDR3 region has 14 residues. The DNA for the CDR3 is TGCGCCAGCAGCCCTGGACAGCTTAACTATGGCTACACCTTC. As protein: CASSPGQLNYGYTF.

The chain has TRBV7-2 and TRBJ2-7, with D tentatively TRBD2 (6 bases). Trimming cost V 5 bases and J 2 bases, with 19 bases left between them. Per germline, CDR1 SGHTA and CDR2 FQGNSA. The CDR3 runs to 16 residues. The CDR3 DNA reads as TGTGCCAGCAGCCCACATATTGGAGGGAATCCCTACGAGCAGTACTTC. It is translated as CASSPHIGGNPYEQYF.

The sample holds many counts of this clonotype. The J gene is TRBJ1-2, the V gene TRBV4-2; weak D call: TRBD1 (6 bases). Germline CDR1 and CDR2: LGHNA and YNFKEQ. The CDR3 spans 16 residues. V was cut by 3 bases and J by 3 bases, with 17 bases left in between. Here the CDR3 DNA reads TGTGCCAGCAGCCAGGGTTACCGGGACACTGACTATGGCTACACCTTC. The encoded protein is CASSQGYRDTDYGYTF.

This clonotype was observed at least ten times. The chain combines TRBV11-1 with TRBJ2-2; D not resolved. V was pared by 3 bases and J by 0 bases, with 14 bases between. The germline V gene has CDR1 SGHAT and CDR2 FQDESV (reference sequence). CDR3 length equals 17 residues. Written as DNA, the CDR3 is TGTGCCAGCAGCTTGAATGTACTAAACGCGAACACCGGGGAGCTGTTTTTT. Residues: CASSLNVLNANTGELFF.

The chain is built from TRBV15 and TRBJ1-4; possible D gene TRBD1, 5 bases. Germline-derived CDR1 and CDR2 are LNHNV and YYDKDF (reference sequence). The CDR3 loop spans 15 amino acids. Trimming shortened V by 3 bases and J by 5 bases, and 13 bases separated the two germline ends. The CDR3 DNA follows: TGTGCCACCAGCAGGCCGGGTGCAGGGAATGAAAAACTGTTTTTT. Translation gives CATSRPGAGNEKLFF.